The 18 T cell receptor beta chains reported below all come from one sample, sequenced in a study of T-cell memory formation after mild COVID-19. TCRdb processed the 5' RACE reads anew with MiXCR; each CDR3 protein has one entry. Of approximately 270,000 distinct CDR3 sequences in the sample, roughly 17% were seen once. The material sequenced was PBMCs or a T cell subset sorted from them (not recorded which). The receptor source for this set is a man in his late teens or twenties who had mild COVID-19 (a few samples of this study predate the infection). Cell type and time point are not known.

The genes are TRBV7-2 and TRBJ2-5, with 11 positions matching TRBD2. CDR1 and CDR2 from the germline V gene are SGHTA and FQGNSA. This CDR3 contains 18 residues. Germline trimming cut 2 bases from V and 1 base from J; bases unmatched to any gene: 9. This CDR3 reads CASSLPRGTSGLQETQYF. The CDR3 nucleotides read TGTGCCAGCAGCTTACCGAGGGGGACTAGCGGACTCCAAGAGACCCAGTACTTC.

The J gene is TRBJ1-1, the V gene TRBV6-2 or TRBV6-3; 7 bases map to TRBD1. Germline V lookup: CDR1 MNHEY, CDR2 SVGEGT. The CDR3 runs to 13 residues. V shed 5 bases, J shed 4 bases, and the junction held 4 bases outside the gene matches. The CDR3 reads CASSERTGTEAFF. As DNA, the CDR3 is TGTGCCAGCAGTGAGAGGACAGGCACTGAAGCTTTCTTT.

The rearrangement uses TRBV4-1 and TRBJ2-2; 9 bases align to TRBD2. This CDR3 spans 16 amino acids. Unmatched junction bases numbered 1, after V lost 2 bases and J lost 0 bases. Germline V gene lookup returns CDR1 MGHRA and CDR2 YSYEKL. The CDR3 nucleotides read TGCGCCAGCAGCCAACTAGCGGGGACGAACACCGGGGAGCTGTTTTTT. Amino acid sequence: CASSQLAGTNTGELFF.

At least ten counts were recorded for this clonotype. The chain is built from TRBV9 and TRBJ1-6, with a possible D match to TRBD1 (6 bases). The CDR3 length is 15 residues. Looked up from germline, CDR1 is SGDLS and CDR2 is YYNGEE. V lost 0 bases, J lost 9 bases, and 13 bases lay in between. The CDR3 sequence is CASSVAYRETSPLHF. The CDR3 DNA reads TGTGCCAGCAGCGTAGCGTACAGGGAGACTTCACCCCTCCACTTT.

In its sample, this clonotype was seen a few times. The chain carries TRBV9 and TRBJ1-2; D not resolved. CDR3 length: 14 amino acids. V lost 0 bases and J 4 bases, leaving 10 bases between the germline ends. Germline V gene data show CDR1 as SGDLS and CDR2 as YYNGEE. CDR3 sequence (DNA): TGTGCCAGCAGCGTAGCGGCCAGCCCCTATGGCTACACCTTC. Amino acids: CASSVAASPYGYTF.

This clonotype was recorded at least ten times. V gene TRBV6-4 combines with J gene TRBJ2-6; D may be TRBD1 (6 bases). V lost 8 bases to trimming and J lost 2 bases, with 10 bases between them. The CDR3 has 14 residues. Germline loops: CDR1 MRHNA, CDR2 SNTAGT. This CDR3 reads CASSPGAGANVLTF. The CDR3 coding sequence is TGTGCCAGCTCTCCAGGGGCTGGGGCCAACGTCCTGACTTTC.

The chain carries TRBV7-9 and TRBJ2-7; D could derive from TRBD1 or TRBD2 (5 bases each). Trimming removed 5 bases from V and 7 bases from J, with 15 bases in between. Germline CDR1 is SEHNR and CDR2 is FQNEAQ (reference sequence). The CDR3 has 13 residues. The DNA for the CDR3 is TGTGCCAGCAGCGCCCAGGGACGATGGGAGCAGTACTTC. Translating it yields CASSAQGRWEQYF.

For the CDR3, the DNA is TGCGCCAGCAGCCACTCCCACGTGCTGGGCACAGATACGCAGTATTTT. Its translation is CASSHSHVLGTDTQYF. V is TRBV4-1 and J is TRBJ2-3; D remains ambiguous. Trimming stripped 3 bases from V and 1 base from J, with 14 bases between. Germline CDR1 and CDR2: MGHRA and YSYEKL. There are 16 residues in the CDR3.

This clonotype was counted a few times. The rearrangement joins TRBV6-5 to TRBJ2-7; D may correspond to TRBD1 or TRBD2 (6 bases each). Germline V gene sequence: CDR1 MNHEY, CDR2 SVGAGI. V was cut by 6 bases and J by 3 bases, with 18 bases left in between. This CDR3 contains 15 residues. The CDR3 bases are TGTGCCAGCAGCCTGTCAGACAGGAGGGGCTACGAGCAGTACTTC. Its translation is CASSLSDRRGYEQYF.

The rearrangement uses TRBV6-5 and TRBJ1-2, with D possibly TRBD1 on 5 matching bases. This CDR3 comprises 15 residues. CDR1 is MNHEY, CDR2 SVGAGI, per germline. The ends were cut back, 6 bases at V and 3 bases at J, with 17 bases in the middle. CDR3 in amino acids: CASRSRRGSHYGYTF. CDR3 nucleotides: TGTGCCAGCAGGTCGAGAAGGGGCTCTCACTATGGCTACACCTTC.

This rearrangement joins TRBV7-6 to TRBJ2-1; 14 bases agree with TRBD2. V lost 0 bases, J lost 8 bases, and 3 bases stayed unmatched. There are 16 residues in the CDR3. Germline V gene lookup returns CDR1 SGHVS and CDR2 FNYEAQ. The DNA of the CDR3 is TGTGCCAGCAGCTTAGCGACTAGCGGGGGGGCAGATGAGCAGTTCTTC. Translating it yields CASSLATSGGADEQFF.

The gene calls are TRBV18 and TRBJ1-2; D gene unclear. Germline CDR1 and CDR2: KGHSH and LQKENI. The germline V and J ends were trimmed by 3 bases and 0 bases, with 14 bases remaining between them. The CDR3 spans 16 residues. The CDR3 here is CASSPLSQAANYGYTF. The CDR3 nucleotides are TGTGCCAGCTCACCTCTCAGTCAGGCAGCTAACTATGGCTACACCTTC.

This clonotype was found a few times. This sequence joins TRBV6-1 and TRBJ1-5; D unresolved. This CDR3 spans 15 amino acids. Deletions cut 4 bases from V and 0 bases from J, with 10 bases between. Germline V gives CDR1 MNHNS, CDR2 SASEGT. CDR3 sequence: CASSASAYSNQPQHF. Here the CDR3 DNA reads TGTGCCAGCAGTGCTTCGGCCTATAGCAATCAGCCCCAGCATTTT.

The chain carries TRBV4-3 and TRBJ2-2, with TRBD2 as a possible D gene (5 bases). V was pared by 4 bases and J by 5 bases, with 11 bases between. Looked up from germline, CDR1 is LGHNA and CDR2 is YSLEER. This CDR3 has 14 residues. The CDR3 DNA follows: TGCGCCAGCAGCCCACGGAGGCAGACCGGGGAGCTGTTTTTT. Its protein is CASSPRRQTGELFF.

Only a few counts were recorded for this clonotype. V gene TRBV11-1 combines with J gene TRBJ2-3; 7 bases fit TRBD2. Germline loops: CDR1 SGHAT, CDR2 FQDESV (reference sequence). V trimming: 8 bases; J trimming: 0 bases; junction bases outside the gene matches: 11. This CDR3 comprises 16 residues. The CDR3 nucleotides read TGTGCCAGCCGATCGGGACTAACATCTAGCACAGATACGCAGTATTTT. It encodes CASRSGLTSSTDTQYF.

This rearrangement joins TRBV28 to TRBJ2-2; no reliable D call. CDR1 and CDR2 from the germline V gene are MDHEN and SYDVKM. This CDR3 has 15 amino acids. Deletions cut 8 bases from V and 0 bases from J, with 13 bases between. CDR3 in DNA: TGTGCCAGCGCCACCAGACTTGCGAACACCGGGGAGCTGTTTTTT. Translating gives CASATRLANTGELFF.

The chain has TRBV6-5 and TRBJ2-1, with 16 positions matching TRBD2. The germline CDR1 and CDR2 sequences are MNHEY and SVGAGI. Trimming removed 7 bases from V and 4 bases from J; junction bases left unmatched: 4. CDR3 length: 16 amino acids. Here the CDR3 reads CASIGTSGGDYNEQFF. The CDR3 nucleotides read TGTGCCAGCATAGGGACTAGCGGGGGGGATTACAATGAGCAGTTCTTC.

The genes are TRBV20-1 and TRBJ2-5, with 8 positions matching TRBD2. CDR3 length: 14 amino acids. V trimming: 6 bases; J trimming: 2 bases; junction bases outside the gene matches: 8. Per the germline V gene, CDR1 is DFQATT and CDR2 is SNEGSKA (reference sequence). The CDR3 here is CSARILAVQETQYF. Here the CDR3 DNA reads TGCAGTGCCCGGATACTAGCGGTACAAGAGACCCAGTACTTC.